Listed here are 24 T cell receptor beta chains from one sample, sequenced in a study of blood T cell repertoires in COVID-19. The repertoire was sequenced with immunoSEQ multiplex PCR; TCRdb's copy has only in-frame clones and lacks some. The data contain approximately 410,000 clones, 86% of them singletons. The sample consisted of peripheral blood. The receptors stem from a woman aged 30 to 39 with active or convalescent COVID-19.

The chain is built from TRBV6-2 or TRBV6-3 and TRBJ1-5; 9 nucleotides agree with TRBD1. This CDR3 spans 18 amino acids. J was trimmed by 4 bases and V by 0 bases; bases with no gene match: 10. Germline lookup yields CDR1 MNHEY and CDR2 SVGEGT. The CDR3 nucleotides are TGTGCCAGCAGTTACTCGAAGCTTACAGGGGGCATGAATCAGCCCCAGCATTTT. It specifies CASSYSKLTGGMNQPQHF.

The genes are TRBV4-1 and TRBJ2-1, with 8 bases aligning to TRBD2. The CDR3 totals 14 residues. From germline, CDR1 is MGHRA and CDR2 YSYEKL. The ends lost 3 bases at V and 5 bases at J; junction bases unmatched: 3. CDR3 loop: CASSHNGRDNEQFF. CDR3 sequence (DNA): TGCGCCAGCAGCCACAACGGGAGGGACAATGAGCAGTTCTTC.

This chain's CDR3 is CASRGRGTYDEQFF. CDR3 DNA: TGCGCCAGCAGAGGGCGGGGGACGTACGATGAGCAGTTCTTC. The chain has TRBV5-1 and TRBJ2-1; 7 nucleotides match TRBD2. The CDR3 sequence is 14 residues long. Per the germline V gene, CDR1 is SGHRS and CDR2 is YFSETQ. The junction had 10 bases not matched to a gene; V was cut back by 5 bases and J by 8 bases. Based on the CDR3 plus reference TRBV5-1 and TRBJ2-1, the full variable domain is KAGVTQTPRYLIKTRGQQVTLSCSPISGHRSVSWYQQTPGQGLQFLFEYFSETQRNKGNFPGRFSGRQFSNSRSEMNVSTLELGDSALYLCASRGRGTYDEQFFGPGTRLTVL.

The CDR3 sequence is CASSSQGEETQYF. DNA of the CDR3: TGTGCCAGTAGTAGTCAGGGGGAAGAGACCCAGTACTTC. J is TRBJ2-5 and V is TRBV19; 7 nucleotides line up with TRBD1. The CDR3 is 13 residues long. Germline V gene sequence: CDR1 LNHDA, CDR2 SQIVND (reference sequence). With 4 bases clipped from V and 3 bases from J, the junction kept 2 bases outside the gene matches.

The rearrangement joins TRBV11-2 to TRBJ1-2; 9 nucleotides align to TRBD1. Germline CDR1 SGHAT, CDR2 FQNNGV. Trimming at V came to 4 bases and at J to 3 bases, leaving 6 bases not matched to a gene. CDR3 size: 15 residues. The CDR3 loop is CASSSGQGSYYGYTF. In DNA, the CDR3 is TGTGCCAGCAGCTCCGGACAGGGGTCTTACTATGGCTACACCTTC.

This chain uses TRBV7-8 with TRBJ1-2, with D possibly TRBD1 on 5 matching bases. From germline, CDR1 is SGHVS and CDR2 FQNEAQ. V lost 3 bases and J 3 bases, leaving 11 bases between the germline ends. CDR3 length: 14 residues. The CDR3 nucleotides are TGTGCCAGCAGCTTCGGGTCGGGGGACTATGGCTACACCTTC. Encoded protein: CASSFGSGDYGYTF.

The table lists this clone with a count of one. CDR3 amino acids: CASRSLGQGARGYTF. The CDR3 nucleotides read TGTGCCAGCAGATCCCTAGGACAGGGGGCGCGCGGCTACACCTTC. The chain has TRBV2 and TRBJ1-2; 11 positions match TRBD1. CDR1 and CDR2 from the germline V gene are SNHLY and FYNNEI. V lost 6 bases and J lost 8; bases outside the gene matches: 11. This CDR3 has 15 residues.

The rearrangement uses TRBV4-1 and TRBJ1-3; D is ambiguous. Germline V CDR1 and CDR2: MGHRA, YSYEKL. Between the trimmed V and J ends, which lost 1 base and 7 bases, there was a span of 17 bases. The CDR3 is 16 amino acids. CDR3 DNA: TGCGCCAGCAGCCAAGTCGGCGGCCTGGGAGGGAACACCATATATTTT. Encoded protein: CASSQVGGLGGNTIYF.

The CDR3: CASSLSDSGAYGYTF. The CDR3, as DNA: TGTGCCAGCAGCTTATCAGACAGTGGGGCCTATGGCTACACCTTC. The rearrangement links TRBV7-9 to TRBJ1-2; D is perhaps TRBD1 (5 bases). Germline V gene data show CDR1 as SEHNR and CDR2 as FQNEAQ (reference sequence). The CDR3 contains 15 residues. V was shortened by 2 bases and J by 4 bases, with 14 bases between the two germline ends.

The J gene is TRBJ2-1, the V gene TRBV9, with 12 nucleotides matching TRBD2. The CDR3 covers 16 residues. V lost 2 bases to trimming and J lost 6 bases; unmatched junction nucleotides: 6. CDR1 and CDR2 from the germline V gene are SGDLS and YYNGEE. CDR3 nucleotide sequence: TGTGCCAGCAGCGTGGGTCTAGCGGGAGGGTTCAATGAGCAGTTCTTC. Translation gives CASSVGLAGGFNEQFF. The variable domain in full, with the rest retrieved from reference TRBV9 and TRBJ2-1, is DSGVTQTPKHLITATGQRVTLRCSPRSGDLSVYWYQQSLDQGLQFLIQYYNGEERAKGNILERFSAQQFPDLHSELNLSSLELGDSALYFCASSVGLAGGFNEQFFGPGTRLTVL.

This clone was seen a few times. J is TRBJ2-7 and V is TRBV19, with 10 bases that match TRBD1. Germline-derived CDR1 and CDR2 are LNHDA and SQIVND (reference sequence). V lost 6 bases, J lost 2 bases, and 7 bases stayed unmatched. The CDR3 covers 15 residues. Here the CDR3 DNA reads TGTGCCAGTAGGCCGGGACAGGGGCAGCCCTACGAGCAGTACTTC. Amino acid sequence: CASRPGQGQPYEQYF.

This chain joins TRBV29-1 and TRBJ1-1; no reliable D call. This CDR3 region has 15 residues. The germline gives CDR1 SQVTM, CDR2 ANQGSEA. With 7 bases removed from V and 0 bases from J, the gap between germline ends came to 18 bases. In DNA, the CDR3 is TGCAGCGCCGTCTTGGGAGGTTACATGAACACTGAAGCTTTCTTT. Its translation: CSAVLGGYMNTEAFF. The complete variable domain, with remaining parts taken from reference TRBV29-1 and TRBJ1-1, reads SAVISQKPSRDICQRGTSLTIQCQVDSQVTMMFWYRQQPGQSLTLIATANQGSEATYESGFVIDKFPISRPNLTFSTLTVSNMSPEDSSIYLCSAVLGGYMNTEAFFGQGTRLTVV.

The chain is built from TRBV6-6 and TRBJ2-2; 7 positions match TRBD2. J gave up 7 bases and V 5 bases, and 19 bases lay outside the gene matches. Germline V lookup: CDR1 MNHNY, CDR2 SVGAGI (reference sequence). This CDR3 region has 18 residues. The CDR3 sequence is CASSQPYFGGNIHGELFF. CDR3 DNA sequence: TGTGCCAGCAGTCAGCCTTATTTCGGGGGGAATATTCACGGGGAGCTGTTTTTT.

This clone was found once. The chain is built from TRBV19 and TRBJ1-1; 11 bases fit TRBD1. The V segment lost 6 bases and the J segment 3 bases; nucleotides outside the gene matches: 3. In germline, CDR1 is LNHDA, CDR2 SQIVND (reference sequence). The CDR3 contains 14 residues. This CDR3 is CASRWGQGDTEAFF. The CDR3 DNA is TGTGCCAGTAGATGGGGACAGGGGGACACTGAAGCTTTCTTT.

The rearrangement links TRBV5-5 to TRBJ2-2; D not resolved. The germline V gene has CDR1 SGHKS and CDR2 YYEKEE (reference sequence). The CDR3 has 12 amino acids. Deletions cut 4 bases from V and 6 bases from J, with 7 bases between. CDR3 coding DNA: TGTGCCAGCAGCCCCGGGTCCGGGGAGCTGTTTTTT. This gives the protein CASSPGSGELFF.

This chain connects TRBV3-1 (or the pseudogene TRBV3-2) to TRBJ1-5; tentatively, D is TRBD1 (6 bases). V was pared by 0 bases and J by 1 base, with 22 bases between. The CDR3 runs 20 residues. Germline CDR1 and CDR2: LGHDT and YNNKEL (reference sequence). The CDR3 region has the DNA TGTGCCAGCAGCCAAGACCCGAGTATGGGGACACTCAAAAGCAATCAGCCCCAGCATTTT. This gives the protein CASSQDPSMGTLKSNQPQHF.

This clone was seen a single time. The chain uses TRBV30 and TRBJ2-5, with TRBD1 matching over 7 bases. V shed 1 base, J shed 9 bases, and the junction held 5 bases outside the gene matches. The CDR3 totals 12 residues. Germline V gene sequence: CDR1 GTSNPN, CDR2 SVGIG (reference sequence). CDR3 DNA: TGTGCCTGGAGTGCGGACAGGTTGGCCCAGTACTTC. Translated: CAWSADRLAQYF.

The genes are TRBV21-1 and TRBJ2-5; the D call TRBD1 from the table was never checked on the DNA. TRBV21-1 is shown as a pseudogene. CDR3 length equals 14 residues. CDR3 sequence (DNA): TGTGCCAGCAACAGTCCGCAAACCCAAGAGACCCAGTACTTC. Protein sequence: CASNSPQTQETQYF.

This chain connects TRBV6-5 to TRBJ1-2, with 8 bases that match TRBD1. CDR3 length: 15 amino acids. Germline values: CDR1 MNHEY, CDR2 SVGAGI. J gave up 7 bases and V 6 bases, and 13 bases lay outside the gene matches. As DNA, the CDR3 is TGTGCCAGCAGAGGTTCGCAGGGGGCGGCTAGTGGCTACACCTTC. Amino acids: CASRGSQGAASGYTF.

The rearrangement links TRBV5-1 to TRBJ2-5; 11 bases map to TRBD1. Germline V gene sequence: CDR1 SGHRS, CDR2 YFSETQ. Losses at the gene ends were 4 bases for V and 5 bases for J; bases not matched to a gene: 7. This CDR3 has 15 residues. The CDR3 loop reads CASSLRDRGLETQYF. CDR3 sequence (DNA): TGCGCCAGCAGCCTCCGGGACAGGGGGTTGGAGACCCAGTACTTC.

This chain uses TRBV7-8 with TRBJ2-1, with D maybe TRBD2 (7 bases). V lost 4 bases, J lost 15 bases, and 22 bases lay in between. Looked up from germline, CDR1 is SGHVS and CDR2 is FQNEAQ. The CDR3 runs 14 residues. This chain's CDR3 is CASSSPPRGGLLFF. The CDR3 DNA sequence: TGTGCCAGCAGCTCCCCACCTAGGGGGGGGTTGTTGTTCTTC. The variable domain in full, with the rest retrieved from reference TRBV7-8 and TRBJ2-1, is GAGVSQSPRYKVAKRGQDVALRCDPISGHVSLFWYQQALGQGPEFLTYFQNEAQLDKSGLPSDRFFAERPEGSVSTLKIQRTQQEDSAVYLCASSSPPRGGLLFFGPGTRLTVL.

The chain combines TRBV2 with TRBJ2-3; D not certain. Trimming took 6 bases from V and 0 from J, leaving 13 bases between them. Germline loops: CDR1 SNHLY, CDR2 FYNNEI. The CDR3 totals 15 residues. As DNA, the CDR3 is TGTGCCAGCAGCCCCAGTCCCGCCAGCACAGATACGCAGTATTTT. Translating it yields CASSPSPASTDTQYF.

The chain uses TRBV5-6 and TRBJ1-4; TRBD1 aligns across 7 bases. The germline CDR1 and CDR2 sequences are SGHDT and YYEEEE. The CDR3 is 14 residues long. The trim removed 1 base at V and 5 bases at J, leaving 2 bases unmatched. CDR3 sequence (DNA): TGTGCCAGCAGCTTGAGACAGGGAAATGAAAAACTGTTTTTT. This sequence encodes CASSLRQGNEKLFF. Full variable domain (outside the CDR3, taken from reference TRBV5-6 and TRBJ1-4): DAGVTQSPTHLIKTRGQQVTLRCSPKSGHDTVSWYQQALGQGPQFIFQYYEEEERQRGNFPDRFSGHQFPNYSSELNVNALLLGDSALYLCASSLRQGNEKLFFGSGTQLSVL.

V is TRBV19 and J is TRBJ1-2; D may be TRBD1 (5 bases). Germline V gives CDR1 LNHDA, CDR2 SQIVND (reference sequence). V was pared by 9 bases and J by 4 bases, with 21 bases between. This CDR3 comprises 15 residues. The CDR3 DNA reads TGTGCCAGCCGACCCACGGGCAGGGCTAGCTATGGCTACACCTTC. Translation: CASRPTGRASYGYTF. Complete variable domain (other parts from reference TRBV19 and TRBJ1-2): DGGITQSPKYLFRKEGQNVTLSCEQNLNHDAMYWYRQDPGQGLRLIYYSQIVNDFQKGDIAEGYSVSREKKESFPLTVTSAQKNPTAFYLCASRPTGRASYGYTFGSGTRLTVV.